This TCR beta chain was sequenced for a study of coeliac disease. Points from the study as a whole: The authors judged this method unsuitable for unbiased gliadin-specific T cell detection. In active celiac disease, intraepithelial and lamina propria TRB and TRG repertoires were less clonal than controls.

Details on this clone: Its antigen is unknown.

The CDR3 length is 15 residues. Germline V gene sequence: CDR1 SGHVS, CDR2 FQNEAQ. J lost 6 bases, V lost 5 bases, and 5 bases had no gene match. TCRdb's copy holds only in-frame clones and misses some; the assay was immunoSEQ multiplex PCR. The profile shows around 6,500 clones, about two thirds of them singletons. V is TRBV7-8 and J is TRBJ2-2; 11 bases align to TRBD2. The sample comprised lamina propria lymphocytes from the gut. This clonotype was sampled from a woman aged 18-29 years with active celiac disease. CDR3 DNA sequence: TGTGCCAGCAGCATTAGCGGGGGGGCCCCCGGGGAGCTGTTTTTT. The encoded protein is CASSISGGAPGELFF.